This T cell receptor (beta chain) emerged from a study of cytomegalovirus exposure and HLA in healthy donors. Study-level findings and limits: The only immune exposure information that was available was CMV serostatus.

The sample holds one count of this clone. Its antigen is unidentified. Vbeta (60) and Jbeta (13) primers were used in the PCR. Only in-frame clones appear in the TCRdb table, and some are missing; sequencing was by immunoSEQ multiplex PCR. Here the sample spans more than 85,000 clones, roughly 73% being singletons. Germline V gives CDR1 SQVTM, CDR2 ANQGSEA. This CDR3 comprises 13 residues. V lost 0 bases and J lost 6; bases outside the gene matches: 2. This TCR was sampled from a boy aged 5-17 years in good health and CMV-seronegative. Sequenced material: PBMCs. The J gene is TRBJ2-1, the V gene TRBV29-1; 7 bases line up with TRBD2. The CDR3 here is CSVEDWTSNEQFF. In nucleotides, the CDR3 is TGCAGCGTTGAAGATTGGACTAGCAATGAGCAGTTCTTC.